These T cell receptor beta chains were read from a single sample in a study of blood T cell repertoires in COVID-19. TCRdb's table, derived via immunoSEQ multiplex PCR, lists solely in-frame clones and lacks some. Among 250,000 to 300,000 clones listed, around 86% were seen once. Sequenced input: peripheral blood. The receptors shown here come from a woman aged 55 to 70 with COVID-19, enrolled during active disease. Both conserved end residues are part of each CDR3. The order of the fields is D gene, clone size, V gene, J gene, CDR3 protein, CDR3 DNA. A D gene is named only where the DNA matches it firmly. The listing skips clone size in some rows; elsewhere it reads once, few, many or a size class.

D gene: TRBD2
clone size: NA
V gene: TRBV4-2
J gene: TRBJ2-1
CDR3 protein: CASSQEGDSGSNNEQFF
CDR3 DNA: TGTGCCAGCAGCCAGGAAGGAGATAGCGGGAGCAACAATGAGCAGTTCTTC

D gene: TRBD1
clone size: NA
V gene: TRBV19
J gene: TRBJ1-5
CDR3 protein: CASSSTGGGGQPQHF
CDR3 DNA: TGTGCCAGTAGTTCGACAGGGGGAGGTGGTCAGCCCCAGCATTTT

D gene: NA
clone size: NA
V gene: TRBV6-5
J gene: TRBJ2-7
CDR3 protein: CASSQAGTVSYEQYF
CDR3 DNA: TGTGCCAGCAGCCAGGCGGGGACAGTGTCCTACGAGCAGTACTTC

D gene: TRBD1
clone size: once
V gene: TRBV4-3
J gene: TRBJ1-5
CDR3 protein: CASSQDSGGGQPQHF
CDR3 DNA: TGCGCCAGCAGCCAAGATTCAGGGGGAGGTCAGCCCCAGCATTTT

D gene: NA
clone size: NA
V gene: TRBV10-1
J gene: TRBJ1-5
CDR3 protein: CARRQNSGNQPQHF
CDR3 DNA: TGCGCCAGGCGACAGAATTCGGGCAATCAGCCCCAGCATTTT

D gene: TRBD1
clone size: NA
V gene: TRBV10-2
J gene: TRBJ2-1
CDR3 protein: CASMRGQGSSYNEQFF
CDR3 DNA: TGCGCCAGCATGAGGGGGCAGGGGTCTTCCTACAATGAGCAGTTCTTC

D gene: NA
clone size: NA
V gene: TRBV19
J gene: TRBJ2-7
CDR3 protein: CASSRKDRAGYEQYF
CDR3 DNA: TGTGCCAGTAGTAGAAAAGACCGGGCGGGGTACGAGCAGTACTTC

D gene: NA
clone size: NA
V gene: TRBV7-6
J gene: TRBJ1-4
CDR3 protein: CASSLGTATNEKLFF
CDR3 DNA: TGTGCCAGCAGCTTAGGAACAGCAACTAATGAAAAACTGTTTTTT

D gene: NA
clone size: NA
V gene: TRBV19
J gene: TRBJ2-4
CDR3 protein: CASSMRALQGAKNIQYF
CDR3 DNA: TGTGCCAGTAGTATGAGGGCCCTTCAGGGGGCCAAAAACATTCAGTACTTC

D gene: NA
clone size: NA
V gene: TRBV12-5
J gene: TRBJ2-1
CDR3 protein: CASGRTGGGDEQFF
CDR3 DNA: TGTGCTAGTGGACGGACGGGCGGAGGCGATGAGCAGTTCTTC